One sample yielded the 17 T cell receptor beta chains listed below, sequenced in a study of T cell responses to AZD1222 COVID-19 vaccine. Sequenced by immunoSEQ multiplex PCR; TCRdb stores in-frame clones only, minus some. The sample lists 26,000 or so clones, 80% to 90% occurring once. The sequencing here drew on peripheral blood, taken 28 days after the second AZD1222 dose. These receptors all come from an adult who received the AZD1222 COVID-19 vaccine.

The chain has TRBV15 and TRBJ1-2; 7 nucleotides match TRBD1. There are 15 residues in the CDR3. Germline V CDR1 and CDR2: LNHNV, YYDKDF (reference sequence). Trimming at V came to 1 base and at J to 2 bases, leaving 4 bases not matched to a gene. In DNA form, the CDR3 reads TGTGCCACCAGCAGAGCCGGGACAGAGAACTATGGCTACACCTTC. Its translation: CATSRAGTENYGYTF.

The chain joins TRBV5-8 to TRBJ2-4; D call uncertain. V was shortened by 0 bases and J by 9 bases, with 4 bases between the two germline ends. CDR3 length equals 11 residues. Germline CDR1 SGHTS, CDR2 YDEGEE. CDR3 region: CASSLEVIQYF. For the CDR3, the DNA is TGTGCCAGCAGCTTGGAGGTCATTCAGTACTTC.

CDR3 loop: CASSFGLAGAEEQFF. The DNA of the CDR3 is TGCGCCAGCAGCTTCGGACTAGCGGGAGCTGAGGAGCAGTTCTTC. This chain links TRBV5-1 with TRBJ2-1, with 13 bases matching TRBD2. Germline loops: CDR1 SGHRS, CDR2 YFSETQ. The CDR3 spans 15 residues. V dropped 2 bases and J dropped 10; count of bases not matched to a gene: 6.

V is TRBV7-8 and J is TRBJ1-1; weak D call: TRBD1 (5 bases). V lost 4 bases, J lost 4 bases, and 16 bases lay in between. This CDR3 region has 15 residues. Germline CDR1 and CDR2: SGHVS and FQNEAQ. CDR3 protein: CASSYRAGTGTEAFF. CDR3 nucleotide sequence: TGTGCCAGCAGCTACCGTGCAGGGACGGGCACTGAAGCTTTCTTT.

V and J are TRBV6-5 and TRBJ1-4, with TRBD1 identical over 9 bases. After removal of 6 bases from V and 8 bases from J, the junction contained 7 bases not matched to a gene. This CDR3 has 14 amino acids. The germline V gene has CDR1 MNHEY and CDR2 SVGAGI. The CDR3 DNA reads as TGTGCCAGCAGCCGGGGACAGGGTTGGGAAAAACTGTTTTTT. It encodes CASSRGQGWEKLFF.

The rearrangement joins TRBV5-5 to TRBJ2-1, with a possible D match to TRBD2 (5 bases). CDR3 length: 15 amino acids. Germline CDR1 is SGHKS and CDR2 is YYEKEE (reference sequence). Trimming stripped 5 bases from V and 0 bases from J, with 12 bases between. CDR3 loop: CASRLTGSSYNEQFF. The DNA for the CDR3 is TGTGCCAGCAGACTCACTGGGAGCTCCTACAATGAGCAGTTCTTC.

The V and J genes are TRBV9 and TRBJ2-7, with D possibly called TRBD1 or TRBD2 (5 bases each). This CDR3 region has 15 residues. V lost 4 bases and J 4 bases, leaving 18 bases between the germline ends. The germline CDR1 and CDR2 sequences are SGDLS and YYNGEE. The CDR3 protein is CASSTSTGLAYEQYF. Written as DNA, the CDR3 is TGTGCCAGCAGCACTTCTACGGGGCTAGCTTACGAGCAGTACTTC.

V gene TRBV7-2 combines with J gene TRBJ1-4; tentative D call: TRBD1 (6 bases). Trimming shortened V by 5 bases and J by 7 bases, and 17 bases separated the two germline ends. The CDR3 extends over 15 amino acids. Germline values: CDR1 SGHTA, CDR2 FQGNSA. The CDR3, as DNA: TGTGCCAGCAGCCCAAACAGGGCAGTGGTTGAAAAACTGTTTTTT. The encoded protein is CASSPNRAVVEKLFF.

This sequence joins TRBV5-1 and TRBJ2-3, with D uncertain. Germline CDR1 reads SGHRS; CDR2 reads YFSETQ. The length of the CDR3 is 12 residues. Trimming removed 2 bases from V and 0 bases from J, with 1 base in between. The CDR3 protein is CASSFSTDTQYF. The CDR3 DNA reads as TGCGCCAGCAGCTTCAGCACAGATACGCAGTATTTT. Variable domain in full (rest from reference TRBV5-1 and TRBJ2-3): KAGVTQTPRYLIKTRGQQVTLSCSPISGHRSVSWYQQTPGQGLQFLFEYFSETQRNKGNFPGRFSGRQFSNSRSEMNVSTLELGDSALYLCASSFSTDTQYFGPGTRLTVL.

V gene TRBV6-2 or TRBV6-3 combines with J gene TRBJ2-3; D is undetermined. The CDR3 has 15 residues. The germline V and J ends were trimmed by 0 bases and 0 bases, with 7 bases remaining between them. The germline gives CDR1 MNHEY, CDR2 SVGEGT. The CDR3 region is CASSYSQSSTDTQYF. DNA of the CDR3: TGTGCCAGCAGTTACTCGCAGTCTAGCACAGATACGCAGTATTTT.

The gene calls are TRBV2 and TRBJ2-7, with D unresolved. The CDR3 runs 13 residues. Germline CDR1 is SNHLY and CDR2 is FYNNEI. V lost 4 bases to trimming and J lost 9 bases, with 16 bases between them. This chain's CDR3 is CASSGNLQGSQYF. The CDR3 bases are TGTGCCAGCAGTGGGAACCTACAAGGGTCGCAGTACTTC.

CDR3 protein: CASNPGGFEGGELFF. The CDR3 DNA sequence: TGTGCCAGTAATCCAGGGGGCTTTGAAGGCGGGGAGCTGTTTTTT. The chain links TRBV19 to TRBJ2-2; 8 bases are a match to TRBD1. This CDR3 comprises 15 residues. Per the germline V gene, CDR1 is LNHDA and CDR2 is SQIVND (reference sequence). Trimming took 7 bases from V and 7 from J; bases not matched to a gene: 11. Full variable domain (outside the CDR3, taken from reference TRBV19 and TRBJ2-2): DGGITQSPKYLFRKEGQNVTLSCEQNLNHDAMYWYRQDPGQGLRLIYYSQIVNDFQKGDIAEGYSVSREKKESFPLTVTSAQKNPTAFYLCASNPGGFEGGELFFGEGSRLTVL.

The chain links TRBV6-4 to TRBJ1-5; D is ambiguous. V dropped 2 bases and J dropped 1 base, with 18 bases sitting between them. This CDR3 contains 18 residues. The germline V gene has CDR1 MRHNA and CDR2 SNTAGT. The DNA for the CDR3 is TGTGCCAGCAGTGACCCCGGGTTTCCTCGCTCGAGCAATCAGCCCCAGCATTTT. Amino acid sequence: CASSDPGFPRSSNQPQHF.

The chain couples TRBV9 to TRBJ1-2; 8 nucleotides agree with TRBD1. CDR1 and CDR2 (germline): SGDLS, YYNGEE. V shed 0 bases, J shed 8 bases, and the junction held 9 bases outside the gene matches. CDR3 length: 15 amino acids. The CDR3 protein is CASSVATGGSLGYTF. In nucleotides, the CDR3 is TGTGCCAGCAGCGTAGCCACAGGGGGATCGTTAGGCTACACCTTC.

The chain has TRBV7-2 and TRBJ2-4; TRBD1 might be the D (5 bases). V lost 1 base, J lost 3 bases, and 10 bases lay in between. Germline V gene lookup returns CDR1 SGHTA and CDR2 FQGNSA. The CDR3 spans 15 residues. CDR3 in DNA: TGTGCCAGCAGCTTAGTAGGGGATGGCAAAAACATTCAGTACTTC. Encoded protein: CASSLVGDGKNIQYF. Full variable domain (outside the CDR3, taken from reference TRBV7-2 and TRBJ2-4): GAGVSQSPSNKVTEKGKDVELRCDPISGHTALYWYRQSLGQGLEFLIYFQGNSAPDKSGLPSDRFSAERTGGSVSTLTIQRTQQEDSAVYLCASSLVGDGKNIQYFGAGTRLSVL.

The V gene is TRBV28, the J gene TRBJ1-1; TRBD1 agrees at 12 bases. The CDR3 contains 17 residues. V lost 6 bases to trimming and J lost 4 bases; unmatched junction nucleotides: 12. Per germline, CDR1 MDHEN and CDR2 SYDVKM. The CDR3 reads CASSYGGTGGRGTEAFF. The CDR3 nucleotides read TGTGCCAGCAGCTACGGCGGGACAGGGGGCCGGGGCACTGAAGCTTTCTTT.

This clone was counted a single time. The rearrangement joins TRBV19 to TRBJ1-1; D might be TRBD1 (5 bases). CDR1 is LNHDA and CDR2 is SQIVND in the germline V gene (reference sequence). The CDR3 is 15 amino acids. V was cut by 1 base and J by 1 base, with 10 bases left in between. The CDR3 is CASSIGGGWNTEAFF. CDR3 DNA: TGTGCCAGTAGTATAGGCGGGGGATGGAACACTGAAGCTTTCTTT.